A selection of T cell receptor beta chains follows, all from one sample in a study of shared clonotypes between healthy human individuals. Measured with immunoSEQ multiplex PCR; TCRdb has only the in-frame clones, and not every one. The table includes 450,000 to 500,000 clones, about 84% detected once. What was sequenced was PBMCs. These TCRs come from a woman in her 40s in good health. Some clones in this sample may be carry-over from other donors' samples. The CDR3 runs from the conserved cysteine through the conserved F or W. Fields, in order: clone size, J gene, V gene, D gene, CDR3 protein, CDR3 DNA. The D gene is left open where the match is weak. Part of the rows lack a size; the others show once, few, many or a class for expanded clones.

size: NA; J: TRBJ2-1; V: TRBV4-1; D: TRBD1; CDR3: CASSHPLRDRVSNNEQFF; DNA: TGCGCCAGCAGCCACCCTCTCCGGGACAGGGTTTCGAACAATGAGCAGTTCTTC
size: NA; J: TRBJ2-1; V: TRBV11-2; D: NA; CDR3: CASSPGRANEQFF; DNA: TGTGCCAGCAGCCCCGGTAGGGCCAATGAGCAGTTCTTC
size: NA; J: TRBJ2-3; V: TRBV2; D: NA; CDR3: CASSPEGGSTDTQYF; DNA: TGTGCCAGCTCGCCTGAGGGAGGTAGCACAGATACGCAGTATTTT
size: few; J: TRBJ1-2; V: TRBV7-9; D: NA; CDR3: CASSKSPNYGYTF; DNA: TGTGCCAGCAGTAAATCACCTAACTATGGCTACACCTTC
size: NA; J: TRBJ1-2; V: TRBV2; D: NA; CDR3: CASSEQGESYGYTF; DNA: TGTGCCAGCAGTGAACAGGGTGAGAGCTATGGCTACACCTTC
size: NA; J: TRBJ2-1; V: TRBV5-1; D: TRBD2; CDR3: CASSYSGGSYNEQFF; DNA: TGCGCCAGCAGCTATAGCGGGGGGTCCTACAATGAGCAGTTCTTC
size: NA; J: TRBJ2-7; V: TRBV4-3; D: NA; CDR3: CASSQDSVTSYEQYF; DNA: TGCGCCAGCAGCCAAGATAGCGTCACCTCCTACGAGCAGTACTTC
size: NA; J: TRBJ2-2; V: TRBV5-1; D: TRBD1; CDR3: CASSLTGTGDTGELFF; DNA: TGCGCCAGCAGCTTGACCGGGACAGGGGACACCGGGGAGCTGTTTTTT
size: NA; J: TRBJ2-3; V: TRBV4-2; D: TRBD2; CDR3: CASSQDQAGGRGTQYF; DNA: TGTGCCAGCAGCCAAGACCAAGCGGGAGGGCGAGGTACGCAGTATTTT
size: once; J: TRBJ1-3; V: TRBV28; D: NA; CDR3: CASSVGGGGNTIYF; DNA: TGTGCCAGCAGTGTCGGGGGAGGAGGAAACACCATATATTTT
size: NA; J: TRBJ2-3; V: TRBV2; D: TRBD2; CDR3: CASSERAGGGLDTQYF; DNA: TGTGCCAGCAGTGAACGGGCGGGAGGAGGGTTAGATACGCAGTATTTT
size: many; J: TRBJ2-2; V: TRBV5-1; D: TRBD2; CDR3: CASSLGTSGNGGELFF; DNA: TGCGCCAGCAGCTTGGGGACTAGCGGGAACGGCGGGGAGCTGTTTTTT
size: NA; J: TRBJ2-7; V: TRBV19; D: NA; CDR3: CASSQTGTTYEQYF; DNA: TGTGCCAGTAGTCAGACAGGTACCACCTACGAGCAGTACTTC
size: NA; J: TRBJ2-2; V: TRBV11-2; D: TRBD2; CDR3: CASSLDRRTSAPGELFF; DNA: TGTGCCAGCAGCTTAGATCGCCGGACTAGCGCGCCCGGGGAGCTGTTTTTT
size: NA; J: TRBJ2-4; V: TRBV7-9; D: NA; CDR3: CASSLAGGDQYF; DNA: TGTGCCAGCAGCTTAGCAGGGGGGGATCAGTACTTC
size: NA; J: TRBJ1-1; V: TRBV28; D: TRBD1; CDR3: CASSRATGGDTEAFF; DNA: TGTGCCAGCAGCCGCGCGACAGGGGGCGATACTGAAGCTTTCTTT
size: once; J: TRBJ2-7; V: TRBV7-2; D: NA; CDR3: CASSPGTRRYEQYF; DNA: TGTGCCAGCAGCCCAGGGACGAGGCGGTACGAGCAGTACTTC
size: NA; J: TRBJ2-1; V: TRBV7-2; D: TRBD2; CDR3: CASSLVRLAVYNEQFF; DNA: TGTGCCAGCAGCTTAGTTCGGCTAGCGGTGTACAATGAGCAGTTCTTC
size: once; J: TRBJ2-3; V: TRBV5-1; D: TRBD2; CDR3: CASSLAVAGTDTQYF; DNA: TGCGCCAGCAGCTTGGCGGTAGCGGGAACAGATACGCAGTATTTT
size: few; J: TRBJ1-2; V: TRBV18; D: NA; CDR3: CASSPSGGGYGYTF; DNA: TGTGCCAGCTCACCAAGTGGGGGCGGCTATGGCTACACCTTC
size: NA; J: TRBJ2-7; V: TRBV6-1; D: TRBD2; CDR3: CASSVQRGLSYEQYF; DNA: TGTGCCAGCAGTGTTCAGCGGGGACTCTCCTACGAGCAGTACTTC
size: NA; J: TRBJ1-3; V: TRBV5-1; D: NA; CDR3: CASSLETRGGNTIYF; DNA: TGCGCCAGCAGCTTAGAAACCCGGGGTGGAAACACCATATATTTT
size: NA; J: TRBJ2-6; V: TRBV4-2; D: NA; CDR3: CASSQERSGGANVLTF; DNA: TGTGCCAGCAGCCAAGAGAGGAGCGGAGGGGCCAACGTCCTGACTTTC
size: NA; J: TRBJ2-4; V: TRBV18; D: NA; CDR3: CASSPPVRDIQYF; DNA: TGTGCCAGCTCACCACCGGTACGGGACATTCAGTACTTC
size: NA; J: TRBJ2-2; V: TRBV28; D: NA; CDR3: CASSFRGAAGELFF; DNA: TGTGCCAGCAGCTTCAGGGGAGCGGCCGGGGAGCTGTTTTTT
size: NA; J: TRBJ2-7; V: TRBV7-2; D: TRBD2; CDR3: CASSIAGSSSYEQYF; DNA: TGTGCCAGCAGCATAGCGGGATCGAGCTCCTACGAGCAGTACTTC
size: NA; J: TRBJ2-3; V: TRBV18; D: NA; CDR3: CASSPRRGDTQYF; DNA: TGTGCCAGCTCACCACGCAGGGGAGATACGCAGTATTTT
size: NA; J: TRBJ2-3; V: TRBV19; D: NA; CDR3: CASTQGHTDTQYF; DNA: TGTGCCAGTACCCAGGGGCATACAGATACGCAGTATTTT
size: NA; J: TRBJ2-5; V: TRBV20-1; D: NA; CDR3: CSAKLQETQYF; DNA: TGCAGTGCTAAGTTGCAAGAGACCCAGTACTTC
size: NA; J: TRBJ2-1; V: TRBV28; D: NA; CDR3: CASSLTRNEQFF; DNA: TGTGCCAGCAGTTTAACCCGTAATGAGCAGTTCTTC
size: few; J: TRBJ2-7; V: TRBV5-4; D: TRBD2; CDR3: CASSPGGTSGTYEQYF; DNA: TGTGCCAGCAGCCCGGGCGGGACTAGCGGTACCTACGAGCAGTACTTC
size: NA; J: TRBJ2-2; V: TRBV7-9; D: NA; CDR3: CASSLNSGELFF; DNA: TGTGCCAGCAGCCTAAATTCCGGGGAGCTGTTTTTT
size: NA; J: TRBJ1-1; V: TRBV19; D: NA; CDR3: CASSRSGDTEAFF; DNA: TGTGCCAGTAGTAGGTCAGGGGACACTGAAGCTTTCTTT
size: NA; J: TRBJ1-5; V: TRBV9; D: TRBD1; CDR3: CASSAGQSNQPQHF; DNA: TGTGCCAGCAGCGCGGGACAGAGCAATCAGCCCCAGCATTTT
size: NA; J: TRBJ2-1; V: TRBV18; D: NA; CDR3: CASSPFLTGGGTEQFF; DNA: TGTGCCAGCTCACCCTTTCTGACGGGAGGGGGCACTGAGCAGTTCTTC
size: once; J: TRBJ2-7; V: TRBV2; D: TRBD1; CDR3: CASSAGQGPYEQYF; DNA: TGTGCCAGCAGCGCGGGACAGGGTCCCTACGAGCAGTACTTC
size: NA; J: TRBJ2-7; V: TRBV6-1; D: NA; CDR3: CASSEGAEVSYEQYF; DNA: TGTGCCAGCAGTGAAGGAGCCGAGGTATCCTACGAGCAGTACTTC
size: NA; J: TRBJ2-7; V: TRBV5-1; D: NA; CDR3: CASSLGAPHPDYEQYF; DNA: TGCGCCAGCAGCTTGGGAGCCCCACATCCTGATTACGAGCAGTACTTC
size: NA; J: TRBJ1-2; V: TRBV25-1; D: TRBD1; CDR3: CASSGDRARGYTF; DNA: TGTGCCAGCAGTGGCGACAGGGCTAGAGGCTACACCTTC
size: NA; J: TRBJ2-2; V: TRBV30; D: NA; CDR3: CAWSKELARLEGNTGELFF; DNA: TGTGCCTGGTCAAAAGAGCTAGCGAGATTAGAGGGGAACACCGGGGAGCTGTTTTTT
size: many; J: TRBJ2-3; V: TRBV6-4; D: NA; CDR3: CASSDSTGSGTDTQYF; DNA: TGTGCCAGCAGTGACTCAACAGGGAGTGGAACAGATACGCAGTATTTT